This T cell receptor (beta chain) was sequenced during a study of OX40 agonist ivuxolimab in advanced cancers. Study information: 40% to 50% of patients had received prior checkpoint inhibitor therapy.

Samples were taken at baseline and on day 1 of cycles 4 and 7. Assay: immunoSEQ multiplex PCR; the TCRdb copy retains only in-frame clones and omits some. The sample has around 66,000 clones; 87% are singletons. This TCR was sampled from an adult with an advanced solid tumor such as melanoma, head and neck, liver or kidney cancer. The sample consisted of CD4+ or CD8+ T cells sorted from blood, taken in a trial of the OX40 agonist ivuxolimab.

CDR3 in DNA: TGTGCCAGCAGCTTAGCTATAGGAGGGTATAATGGCTACACCTTC. The encoded protein is CASSLAIGGYNGYTF. V gene TRBV7-9 combines with J gene TRBJ1-2; D is uncertain. V shed 0 bases and J shed 6 bases, with 14 bases lying between them. Germline loops: CDR1 SEHNR, CDR2 FQNEAQ (reference sequence). The CDR3 covers 15 residues.